A selection of T cell receptor beta chains follows, all from one sample in a study of CD8 T cells in cerebrospinal fluid in Alzheimer's disease. Reanalyzing the 10x single-cell sequencing reads, TCRdb keeps one entry per CDR3 protein, without DNA. The sample table sets out about 1,000 distinct CDR3 sequences. The sequenced sample was cerebrospinal fluid. Source of these receptors: a human donor in good health. Both conserved end residues are part of each CDR3. The order of the fields is clone size, V gene, J gene, CDR3 protein. Only some rows state a clone size, as once, few, many or a class for expanded clones.

medium-sized,TRBV29-1,TRBJ1-3,CSVADIRGDTIYF
medium-sized,TRBV6-4,TRBJ2-1,CASSLNGYGEQFF
medium-sized,TRBV5-6,TRBJ2-6,CASDGISGANVLTF
large,TRBV4-3,TRBJ2-3,CASSQETYQLAGYTDTQYF
NA,TRBV19,TRBJ2-2,CASSISGGNTGELFF
large,TRBV7-2,TRBJ2-3,CASSLVWGGTDTQYF
large,TRBV12-3/TRBV12-4,TRBJ1-5,CASREGTGNQPQHF
medium-sized,TRBV24-1,TRBJ1-3,CATSDSPGNTIYF
large,TRBV7-2,TRBJ2-1,CASSLSGSSSYNEQFF
NA,TRBV4-3,TRBJ1-4,CASSQDLSGGGVEKLFF
medium-sized,TRBV5-5,TRBJ1-6,CASQHYDRSSSYNSPLHF
medium-sized,TRBV28,TRBJ2-5,CASSSGGTWETQYF
large,TRBV18,TRBJ1-3,CASSLPGNTIYF
medium-sized,TRBV27,TRBJ2-7,CASRHMDYEQYF
medium-sized,TRBV21-1,TRBJ2-7,CASTASGHQRYEQYF
medium-sized,TRBV23-1,TRBJ2-4,CASSQSWTTSRALAKNIQYF
large,TRBV5-6,TRBJ2-3,CASSLAGPGTDTQYF
medium-sized,TRBV11-1,TRBJ1-2,CASSPGRTRYNYGYTF
medium-sized,TRBV10-3,TRBJ2-1,CAISEAGDPYNEQFF
medium-sized,TRBV7-9,TRBJ1-1,CASSQGQVMNTEAFF
NA,TRBV2,TRBJ2-7,CASCMTGTGPYEQYF
medium-sized,TRBV6-1,TRBJ2-7,CASTGFGGAYEQYF
large,TRBV25-1,TRBJ2-3,CASSRGLTDTQYF
large,TRBV4-2,TRBJ2-1,CASSSGTSGGKYNEQFF
medium-sized,TRBV11-2,TRBJ2-7,CASSLDPGFNEQYF
medium-sized,TRBV20-1,TRBJ2-3,CSASPWTSGGEGDTQYF
large,TRBV20-1,TRBJ2-5,CSARDRGSQETQYF
large,TRBV5-1,TRBJ1-3,CASSTGIGQAFSGNTIYF
large,TRBV20-1,TRBJ1-5,CSARERQGKGQPQHF
large,TRBV7-9,TRBJ2-1,CASRPSEGEQFF
medium-sized,TRBV15,TRBJ2-7,CATSRADTTQQYF
medium-sized,TRBV5-6,TRBJ2-1,CASILGPLAGGYNEQFF
medium-sized,TRBV7-2,TRBJ2-7,CASSLGRGAPYEQYF
large,TRBV4-3,TRBJ2-1,CASSQDFPGTSEGNEQFF
NA,TRBV3-1,TRBJ1-4,CASSHRHVLTTNEKLFF
medium-sized,TRBV6-2/TRBV6-3,TRBJ1-1,CASINFQVLEAFF
NA,TRBV2,TRBJ2-5,CASEGGGARETQYF
large,TRBV3-1,TRBJ2-7,CASSQPDRIYEQYF
medium-sized,TRBV30,TRBJ1-2,CAWSEQTNYGYTF
medium-sized,TRBV7-6,TRBJ2-7,CASSPEGYSYEQYF
medium-sized,TRBV7-3,TRBJ2-5,CASSLQGEETQYF
medium-sized,TRBV12-3/TRBV12-4,TRBJ2-5,CASRSGVGETQYF
medium-sized,TRBV19,TRBJ2-1,CASSADRGFYNEQFF
medium-sized,TRBV9,TRBJ2-6,CASSVKSSGANVLTF
medium-sized,TRBV2,TRBJ2-7,CASGTSVEQYF
medium-sized,TRBV7-3,TRBJ2-5,CASSRRAQETQYF
medium-sized,TRBV5-1,TRBJ2-7,CASSEEGGPQYF